This T cell receptor beta chain was sequenced in a study of blood T cell repertoires in COVID-19. Only in-frame clones appear in the TCRdb table, and some are missing; sequencing was by immunoSEQ multiplex PCR. The table has around 62,000 clones, 84% seen once; the top ten hold 7.5% to 10%. The receptor comes from a man in his fifties with active COVID-19. Material for sequencing was peripheral blood.

The CDR3 loop is CASSQGASSPNEQYF. For the CDR3, the DNA is TGCGCCAGCAGTCAGGGCGCATCGTCCCCAAACGAGCAGTACTTC. This chain uses TRBV23-1 with TRBJ2-7; D ambiguous. TRBV23-1 falls under the ORF class, with uncertain function. The CDR3 covers 15 residues. V lost 3 bases and J lost 5, with 17 bases in between.